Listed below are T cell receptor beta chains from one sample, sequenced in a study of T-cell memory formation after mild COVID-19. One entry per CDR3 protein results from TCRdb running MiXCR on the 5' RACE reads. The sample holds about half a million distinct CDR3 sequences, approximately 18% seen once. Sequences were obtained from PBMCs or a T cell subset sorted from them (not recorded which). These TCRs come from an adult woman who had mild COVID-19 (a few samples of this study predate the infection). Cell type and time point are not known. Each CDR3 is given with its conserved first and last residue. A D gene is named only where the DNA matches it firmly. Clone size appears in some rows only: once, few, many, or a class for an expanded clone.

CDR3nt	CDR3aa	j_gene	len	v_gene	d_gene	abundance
TGTGCCAGCTCACAAGGGCCTCCTGCTCCCCTCCACTTT	CASSQGPPAPLHF	TRBJ1-6	13	TRBV18	.	few
TGTGCCAGCACCCAACCACCAGGGCGTAATTCACCCCTCCACTTT	CASTQPPGRNSPLHF	TRBJ1-6	15	TRBV7-9	.	.
TGTGCCAGCAGTGGGGCTAGCGGTTCCTACAATGAGCAGTTCTTC	CASSGASGSYNEQFF	TRBJ2-1	15	TRBV6-6	TRBD2	.
TGTGCCAGCAGCTTGCGAGGAGGGGCTGGCTATGGCTACACCTTC	CASSLRGGAGYGYTF	TRBJ1-2	15	TRBV5-6	.	.
TGCAGTGCCGTTAGGGGCGCCTACGAGCAGTACTTC	CSAVRGAYEQYF	TRBJ2-7	12	TRBV20-1	.	many
TGTGCCAGCAGGCCGGAGCGACTGTTGGGAGCCCAAGAGACCCAGTACTTC	CASRPERLLGAQETQYF	TRBJ2-5	17	TRBV2	.	.
TGTGCCAGCAGCCCGACAGATAACTATGGCTACACCTTC	CASSPTDNYGYTF	TRBJ1-2	13	TRBV5-4	.	many
TGTGCCAGCAGTGATGTGCGGGGATCTGACACTGAAGCTTTCTTT	CASSDVRGSDTEAFF	TRBJ1-1	15	TRBV25-1	.	.
TGCGCCAGCAGCTGGCTGGCGGGAGGATCCTACGAGCAGTACTTC	CASSWLAGGSYEQYF	TRBJ2-7	15	TRBV5-1	TRBD2	few
TGTGCCAGCAGCTTCTTCTCCTACGAGCAGTACTTC	CASSFFSYEQYF	TRBJ2-7	12	TRBV7-2	.	many
TGTGCCAGCAGCCAAGATCGCGCGACAGGACGACTGTTTTTT	CASSQDRATGRLFF	TRBJ1-4	14	TRBV4-2	.	few
TGTGCCAGCAGCAAAACAGGGGGAATAGGGTATGGCTACACCTTC	CASSKTGGIGYGYTF	TRBJ1-2	15	TRBV12-3/TRBV12-4	TRBD1	few
TGTGCCAGCAGCCAAATTAGCAACTATGAGCAGTTCTTC	CASSQISNYEQFF	TRBJ2-1	13	TRBV3-1	.	.
TGTGCCAGCAGCTTGAGAACAGGGGACCTCGCCACTGAAGCTTTCTTT	CASSLRTGDLATEAFF	TRBJ1-1	16	TRBV11-3	TRBD1	.
TGTGCCAGCAGTTCCCATTGGACAGAGCAAGAGACCCAGTACTTC	CASSSHWTEQETQYF	TRBJ2-5	15	TRBV12-3/TRBV12-4	.	few
TGCAGTGCTAGAGATCTTAGCGGGGAGGGCCAGCAGTACTTC	CSARDLSGEGQQYF	TRBJ2-7	14	TRBV20-1	TRBD2	.
TGTGCCAGCAGTGAACTGGCAAGCCTTAGCTCCTACGAGCAGTACTTC	CASSELASLSSYEQYF	TRBJ2-7	16	TRBV6-1	.	.
TGCGCCAGCAGCCAAGGAGTGGTACTTCGGGGGTCCTATGGCTACACCTTC	CASSQGVVLRGSYGYTF	TRBJ1-2	17	TRBV4-1	.	.
TGTGCCAGCAGTTACGAGGGTAGGGTTGAAAAACTGTTTTTT	CASSYEGRVEKLFF	TRBJ1-4	14	TRBV6-6	.	.
TGCGCCAGCAGCTTGGGGACAGGGCGAACGAACACTGAAGCTTTCTTT	CASSLGTGRTNTEAFF	TRBJ1-1	16	TRBV5-1	TRBD1	few
TGTGCCTGGAGTGCACGGGACGGTAATCAGCCCCAGCATTTT	CAWSARDGNQPQHF	TRBJ1-5	14	TRBV30	.	.
TGCGCCAGCAGCTTGGGGGGACAGGGTCTCAATGAGCAGTTCTTC	CASSLGGQGLNEQFF	TRBJ2-1	15	TRBV5-1	TRBD1	.
TGCAGTGCTAGAGATTGGCGGACGACGAATTATCCGTACTTC	CSARDWRTTNYPYF	TRBJ2-4	14	TRBV20-1	.	.
TGTGCCACCTGTGCGACTGCGGGGGGGCCCCAAGAGACCCAGTACTTC	CATCATAGGPQETQYF	TRBJ2-5	16	TRBV10-3	TRBD2	.
TGCAGCCGCCTGTCGTTCGGCGGGGGCCTCTACAATGAGCAGTTCTTC	CSRLSFGGGLYNEQFF	TRBJ2-1	16	TRBV20-1	.	.
TGTGCCACCGTACAGGGTAATGGAAACACCATATATTTT	CATVQGNGNTIYF	TRBJ1-3	13	TRBV10-3	.	.
TGTGCCAGCAGCCCGGAGTTGGGCACTGAAGCTTTCTTT	CASSPELGTEAFF	TRBJ1-1	13	TRBV7-8	.	.
TGTGCCAGTAGGGGAACGGACAGGGGAACCTACGAGCAGTACTTC	CASRGTDRGTYEQYF	TRBJ2-7	15	TRBV19	TRBD1	few
TGTGCCAGCAGCTTGGGGCCGGGAGGGAACACTGAAGCTTTCTTT	CASSLGPGGNTEAFF	TRBJ1-1	15	TRBV5-5	.	few
TGTGCCAGCAGCCCAGGGGGGACAGGGGGCGGTTACGAGCAGTACTTC	CASSPGGTGGGYEQYF	TRBJ2-7	16	TRBV7-9	TRBD1	.
TGTGCCAGCAGCTTATACGGAACGGGGCGGAGGGCATTTGGGACCCAGTACTTC	CASSLYGTGRRAFGTQYF	TRBJ2-5	18	TRBV7-2	.	many
TGCAGCGTTGAAACCCGGTCAGAGGGCCTTCTCCACGAGCAGTACTTC	CSVETRSEGLLHEQYF	TRBJ2-7	16	TRBV29-1	.	.
TGTGCCAGCACCAGGGCAGGGGGCTCCTACGAGCAGTACTTC	CASTRAGGSYEQYF	TRBJ2-7	14	TRBV6-5	TRBD1	few
TGTGCCAGCAGCCCCCCAGGGCAAGATACGCAGTATTTT	CASSPPGQDTQYF	TRBJ2-3	13	TRBV5-4	.	few
TGTGCCAGCAACCCCCGGACGGCGAATGGCTACACCTTC	CASNPRTANGYTF	TRBJ1-2	13	TRBV2	.	.
TGTGCCAGCAGTCAGGTTCTAGCGAGAACCTACAATGAGCAGTTCTTC	CASSQVLARTYNEQFF	TRBJ2-1	16	TRBV27	.	few
TGTGCCACCAGCAGAGATCTTCCCTACGAGCAGTACTTC	CATSRDLPYEQYF	TRBJ2-7	13	TRBV15	.	few
TGCGCCAGCAGCCAAGGACTAGCGGGGGCCTCTGGGGCCAACGTCCTGACTTTC	CASSQGLAGASGANVLTF	TRBJ2-6	18	TRBV5-1	TRBD2	few
TGTGCCAGCAGTGACTCAGTGGGGAAGACCCAGTACTTC	CASSDSVGKTQYF	TRBJ2-5	13	TRBV6-4	.	few
TGTGCCAGCAGTTCCTTTGACGGCTCCTACGAGCAGTACTTC	CASSSFDGSYEQYF	TRBJ2-7	14	TRBV6-2/TRBV6-3	.	few